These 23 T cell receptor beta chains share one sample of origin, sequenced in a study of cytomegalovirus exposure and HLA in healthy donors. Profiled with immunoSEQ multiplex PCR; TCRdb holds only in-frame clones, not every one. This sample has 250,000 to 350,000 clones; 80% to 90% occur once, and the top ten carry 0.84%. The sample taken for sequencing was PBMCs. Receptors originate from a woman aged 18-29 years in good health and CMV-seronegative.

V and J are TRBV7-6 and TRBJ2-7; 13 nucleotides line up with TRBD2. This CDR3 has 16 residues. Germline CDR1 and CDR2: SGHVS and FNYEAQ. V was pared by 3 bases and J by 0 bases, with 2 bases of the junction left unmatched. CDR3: CASSLGLAGSSYEQYF. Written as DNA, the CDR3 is TGTGCCAGCAGCTTGGGACTAGCGGGGAGCTCCTACGAGCAGTACTTC.

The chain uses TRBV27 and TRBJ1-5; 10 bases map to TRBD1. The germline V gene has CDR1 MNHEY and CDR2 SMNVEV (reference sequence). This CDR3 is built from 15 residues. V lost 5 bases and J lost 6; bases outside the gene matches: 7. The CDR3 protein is CASSQRGTGAQPQHF. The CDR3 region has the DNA TGTGCCAGCAGTCAACGGGGGACAGGGGCTCAGCCCCAGCATTTT.

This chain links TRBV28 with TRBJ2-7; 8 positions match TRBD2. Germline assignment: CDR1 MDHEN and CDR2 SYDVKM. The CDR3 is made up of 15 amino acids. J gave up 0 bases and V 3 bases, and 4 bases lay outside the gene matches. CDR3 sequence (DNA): TGTGCCAGCAGTTTCCCGACTAGCGCCTCCTACGAGCAGTACTTC. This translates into CASSFPTSASYEQYF.

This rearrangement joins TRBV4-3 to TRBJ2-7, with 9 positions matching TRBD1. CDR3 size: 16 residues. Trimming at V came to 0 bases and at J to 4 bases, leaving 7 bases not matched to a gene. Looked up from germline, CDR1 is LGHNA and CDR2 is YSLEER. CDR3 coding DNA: TGCGCCAGCAGCCAAGAATGGGACAGGGCGGTGTACGAGCAGTACTTC. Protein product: CASSQEWDRAVYEQYF.

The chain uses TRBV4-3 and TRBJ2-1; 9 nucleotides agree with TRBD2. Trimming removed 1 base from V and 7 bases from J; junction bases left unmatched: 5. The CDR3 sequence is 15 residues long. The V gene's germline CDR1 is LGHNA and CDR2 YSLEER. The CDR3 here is CASSQASGRRNEQFF. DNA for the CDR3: TGCGCCAGCAGCCAAGCGAGCGGGAGGAGGAATGAGCAGTTCTTC.

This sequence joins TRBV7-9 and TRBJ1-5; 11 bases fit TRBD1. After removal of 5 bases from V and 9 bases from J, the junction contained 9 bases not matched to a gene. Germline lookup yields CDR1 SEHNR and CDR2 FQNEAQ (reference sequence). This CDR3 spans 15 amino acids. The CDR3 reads CASSPGQGAGGPQHF. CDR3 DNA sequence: TGTGCCAGCAGCCCAGGACAGGGGGCTGGTGGGCCCCAGCATTTT.

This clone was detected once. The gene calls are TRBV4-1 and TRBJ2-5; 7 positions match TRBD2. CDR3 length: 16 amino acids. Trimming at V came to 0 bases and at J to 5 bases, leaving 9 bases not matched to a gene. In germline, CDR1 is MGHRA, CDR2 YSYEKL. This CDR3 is CASSQEMAGASETQYF. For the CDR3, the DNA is TGCGCCAGCAGCCAAGAAATGGCGGGAGCCTCGGAGACCCAGTACTTC.

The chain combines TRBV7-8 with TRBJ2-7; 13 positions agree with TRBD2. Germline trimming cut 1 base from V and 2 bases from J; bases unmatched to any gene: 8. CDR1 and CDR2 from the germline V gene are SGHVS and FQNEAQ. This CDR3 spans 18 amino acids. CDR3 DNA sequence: TGTGCCAGCAGCTTAGAGAGGTGGGGGACTAGCGGGACCTACGAGCAGTACTTC. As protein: CASSLERWGTSGTYEQYF.

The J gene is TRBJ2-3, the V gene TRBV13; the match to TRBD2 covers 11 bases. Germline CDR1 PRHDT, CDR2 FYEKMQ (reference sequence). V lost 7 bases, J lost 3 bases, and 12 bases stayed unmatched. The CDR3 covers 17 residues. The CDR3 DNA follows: TGTGCCAGCACCTATAGCGGGAGGGCCGCGGTTACAGATACGCAGTATTTT. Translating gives CASTYSGRAAVTDTQYF.

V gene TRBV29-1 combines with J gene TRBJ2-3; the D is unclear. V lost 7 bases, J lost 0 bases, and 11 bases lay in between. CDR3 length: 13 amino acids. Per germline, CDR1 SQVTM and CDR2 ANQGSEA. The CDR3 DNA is TGCAGCGGCCAAAAGCCCAGCACAGATACGCAGTATTTT. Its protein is CSGQKPSTDTQYF.

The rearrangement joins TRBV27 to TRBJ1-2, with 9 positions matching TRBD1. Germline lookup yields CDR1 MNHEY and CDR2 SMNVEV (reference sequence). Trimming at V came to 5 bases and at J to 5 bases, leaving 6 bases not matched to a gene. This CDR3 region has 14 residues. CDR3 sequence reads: CASSQGTGIYGYTF. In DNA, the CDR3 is TGTGCCAGCAGTCAGGGGACAGGGATTTATGGCTACACCTTC.

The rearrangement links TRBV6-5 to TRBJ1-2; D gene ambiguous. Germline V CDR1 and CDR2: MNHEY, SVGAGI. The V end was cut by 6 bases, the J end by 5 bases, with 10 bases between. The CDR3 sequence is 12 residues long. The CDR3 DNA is TGTGCCAGCAGCCGACACGATTATGGCTACACCTTC. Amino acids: CASSRHDYGYTF.

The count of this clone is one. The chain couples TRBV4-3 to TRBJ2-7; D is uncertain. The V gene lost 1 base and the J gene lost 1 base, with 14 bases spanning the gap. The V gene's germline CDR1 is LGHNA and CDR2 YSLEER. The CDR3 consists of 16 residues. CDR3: CASSQAARGRSYEQYF. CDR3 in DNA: TGCGCCAGCAGCCAAGCCGCTCGAGGAAGGTCCTACGAGCAGTACTTC.

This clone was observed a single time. CDR3 amino acids: CASMNGGGTYNEQFF. The CDR3 DNA reads as TGTGCCAGCATGAATGGCGGGGGGACTTACAATGAGCAGTTCTTC. V and J are TRBV25-1 and TRBJ2-1; 8 bases agree with TRBD2. This CDR3 has 15 residues. J was trimmed by 4 bases and V by 7 bases; bases with no gene match: 9. The germline V gene encodes CDR1 MGHDK and CDR2 SYGVNS.

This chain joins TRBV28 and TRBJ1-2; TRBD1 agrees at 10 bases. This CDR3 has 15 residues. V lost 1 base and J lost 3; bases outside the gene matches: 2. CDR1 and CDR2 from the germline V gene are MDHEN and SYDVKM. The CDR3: CASSLSGQGYYGYTF. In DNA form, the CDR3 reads TGTGCCAGCAGTTTATCGGGACAGGGGTACTATGGCTACACCTTC.

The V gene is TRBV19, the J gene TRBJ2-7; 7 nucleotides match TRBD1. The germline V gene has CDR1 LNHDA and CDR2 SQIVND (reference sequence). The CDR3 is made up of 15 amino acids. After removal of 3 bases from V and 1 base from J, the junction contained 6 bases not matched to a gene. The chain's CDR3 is CASSINQQGSYEQYF. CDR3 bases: TGTGCCAGTAGTATTAACCAACAGGGGTCCTACGAGCAGTACTTC. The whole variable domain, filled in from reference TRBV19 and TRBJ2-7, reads DGGITQSPKYLFRKEGQNVTLSCEQNLNHDAMYWYRQDPGQGLRLIYYSQIVNDFQKGDIAEGYSVSREKKESFPLTVTSAQKNPTAFYLCASSINQQGSYEQYFGPGTRLTVT.

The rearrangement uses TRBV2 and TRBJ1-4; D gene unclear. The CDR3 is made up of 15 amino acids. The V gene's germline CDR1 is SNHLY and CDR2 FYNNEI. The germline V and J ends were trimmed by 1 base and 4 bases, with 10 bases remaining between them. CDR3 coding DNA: TGTGCCAGCAGTGAAGGGGAGGAGAGTAATGAAAAACTGTTTTTT. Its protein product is CASSEGEESNEKLFF.

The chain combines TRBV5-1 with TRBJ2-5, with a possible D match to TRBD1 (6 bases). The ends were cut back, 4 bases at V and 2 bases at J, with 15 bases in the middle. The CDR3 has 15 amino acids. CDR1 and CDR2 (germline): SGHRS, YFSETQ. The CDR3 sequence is CASSRTGTIQETQYF. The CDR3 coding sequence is TGCGCCAGCAGCCGGACCGGGACAATACAAGAGACCCAGTACTTC.

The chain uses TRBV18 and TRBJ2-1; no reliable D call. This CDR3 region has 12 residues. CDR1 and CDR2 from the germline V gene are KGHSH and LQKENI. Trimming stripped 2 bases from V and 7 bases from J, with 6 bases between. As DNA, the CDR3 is TGTGCCAGCTCACCAACGGTGAATGAGCAGTTCTTC. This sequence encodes CASSPTVNEQFF.

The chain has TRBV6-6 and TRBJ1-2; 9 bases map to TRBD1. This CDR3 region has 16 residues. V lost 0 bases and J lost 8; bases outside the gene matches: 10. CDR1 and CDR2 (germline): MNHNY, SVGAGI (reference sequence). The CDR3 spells CASSYSVGTGMRGYTF. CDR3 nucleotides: TGTGCCAGCAGTTACTCAGTTGGGACAGGGATGAGGGGCTACACCTTC.

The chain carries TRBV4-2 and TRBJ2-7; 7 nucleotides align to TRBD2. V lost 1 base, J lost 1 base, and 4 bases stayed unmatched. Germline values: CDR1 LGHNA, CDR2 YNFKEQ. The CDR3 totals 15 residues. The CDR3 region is CASSQGTSRSYEQYF. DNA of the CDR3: TGTGCCAGCAGCCAAGGGACTAGTAGGTCCTACGAGCAGTACTTC.

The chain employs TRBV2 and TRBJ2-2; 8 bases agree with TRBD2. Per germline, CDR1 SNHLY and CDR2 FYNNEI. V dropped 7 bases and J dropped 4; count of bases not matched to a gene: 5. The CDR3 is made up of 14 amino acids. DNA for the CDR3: TGTGCCAGCAAGGGGACTAGTATCACCGGGGAGCTGTTTTTT. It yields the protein CASKGTSITGELFF.

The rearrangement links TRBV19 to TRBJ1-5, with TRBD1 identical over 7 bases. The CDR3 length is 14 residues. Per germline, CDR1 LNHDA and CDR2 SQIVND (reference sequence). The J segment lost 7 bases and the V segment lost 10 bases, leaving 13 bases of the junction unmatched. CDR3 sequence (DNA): TGTGCCACCAGCAAGACAGGGCCGGGACAGCCCCAGCATTTT. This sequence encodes CATSKTGPGQPQHF.